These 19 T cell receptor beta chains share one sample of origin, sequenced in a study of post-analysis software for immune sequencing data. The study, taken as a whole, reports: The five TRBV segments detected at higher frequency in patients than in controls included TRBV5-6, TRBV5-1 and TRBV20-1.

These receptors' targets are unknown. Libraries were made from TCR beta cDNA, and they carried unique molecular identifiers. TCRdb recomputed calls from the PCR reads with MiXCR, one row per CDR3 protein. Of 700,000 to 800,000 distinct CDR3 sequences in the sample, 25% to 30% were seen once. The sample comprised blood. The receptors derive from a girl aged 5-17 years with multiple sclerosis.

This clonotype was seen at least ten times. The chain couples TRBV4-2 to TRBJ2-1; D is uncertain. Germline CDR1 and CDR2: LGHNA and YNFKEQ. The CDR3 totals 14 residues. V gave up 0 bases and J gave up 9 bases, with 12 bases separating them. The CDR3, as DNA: TGTGCCAGCAGCCAAGACGGCGAGCTTGGTGAGCAGTTCTTC. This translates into CASSQDGELGEQFF.

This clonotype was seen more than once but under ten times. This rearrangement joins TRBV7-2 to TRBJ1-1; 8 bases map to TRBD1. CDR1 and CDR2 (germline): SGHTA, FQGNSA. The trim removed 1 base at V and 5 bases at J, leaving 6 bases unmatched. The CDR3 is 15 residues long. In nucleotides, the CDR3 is TGTGCCAGCAGCTTAGTAACAGGGGGAACGACTGAAGCTTTCTTT. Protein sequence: CASSLVTGGTTEAFF. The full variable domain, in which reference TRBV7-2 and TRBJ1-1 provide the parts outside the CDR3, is GAGVSQSPSNKVTEKGKDVELRCDPISGHTALYWYRQSLGQGLEFLIYFQGNSAPDKSGLPSDRFSAERTGGSVSTLTIQRTQQEDSAVYLCASSLVTGGTTEAFFGQGTRLTVV.

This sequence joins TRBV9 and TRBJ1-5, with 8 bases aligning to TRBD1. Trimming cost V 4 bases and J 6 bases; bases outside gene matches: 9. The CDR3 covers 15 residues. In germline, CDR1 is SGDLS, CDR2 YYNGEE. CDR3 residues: CASSLGAGGPQPQHF. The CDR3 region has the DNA TGTGCCAGCAGCCTCGGGGCAGGGGGCCCTCAGCCCCAGCATTTT.

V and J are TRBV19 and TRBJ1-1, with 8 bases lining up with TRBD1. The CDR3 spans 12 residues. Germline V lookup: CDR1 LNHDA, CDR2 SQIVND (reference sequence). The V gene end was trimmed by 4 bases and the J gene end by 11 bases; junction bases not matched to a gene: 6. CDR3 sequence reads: CASSTDRVDAFF. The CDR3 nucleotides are TGTGCCAGTAGTACGGACAGGGTTGACGCTTTCTTT.

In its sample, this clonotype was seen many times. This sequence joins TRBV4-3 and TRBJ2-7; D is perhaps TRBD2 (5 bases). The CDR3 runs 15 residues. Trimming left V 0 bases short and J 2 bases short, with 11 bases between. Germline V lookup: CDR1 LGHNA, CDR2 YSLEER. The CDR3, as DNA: TGCGCCAGCAGCCAAGACTCCGGGGAAACCTACGAGCAGTACTTC. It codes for CASSQDSGETYEQYF.

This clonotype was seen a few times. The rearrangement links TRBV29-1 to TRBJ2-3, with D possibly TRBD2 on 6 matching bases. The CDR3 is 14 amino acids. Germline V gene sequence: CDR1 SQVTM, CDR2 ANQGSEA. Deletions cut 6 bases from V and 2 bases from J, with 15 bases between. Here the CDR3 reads CSVRGTPDTDTQYF. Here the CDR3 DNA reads TGCAGCGTGCGCGGGACTCCTGACACAGATACGCAGTATTTT.

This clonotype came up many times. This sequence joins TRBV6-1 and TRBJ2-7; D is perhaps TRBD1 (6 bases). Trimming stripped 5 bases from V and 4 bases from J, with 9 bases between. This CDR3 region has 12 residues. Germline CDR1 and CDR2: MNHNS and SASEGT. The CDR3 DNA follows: TGTGCCAGCAGTACAGGGTCTTACGAGCAGTACTTC. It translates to CASSTGSYEQYF.

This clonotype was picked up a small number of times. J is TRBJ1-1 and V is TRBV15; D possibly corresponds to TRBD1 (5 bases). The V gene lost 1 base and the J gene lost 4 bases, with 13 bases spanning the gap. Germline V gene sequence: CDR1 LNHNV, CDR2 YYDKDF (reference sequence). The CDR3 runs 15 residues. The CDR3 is CATSRGRTGSTEAFF. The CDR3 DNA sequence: TGTGCCACCAGCAGAGGAAGAACAGGCTCCACTGAAGCTTTCTTT.

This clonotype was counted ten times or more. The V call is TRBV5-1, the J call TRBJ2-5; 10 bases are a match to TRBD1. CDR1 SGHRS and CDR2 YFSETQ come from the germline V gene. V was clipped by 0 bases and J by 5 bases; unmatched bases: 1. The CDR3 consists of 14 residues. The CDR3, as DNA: TGCGCCAGCAGCTTGGGACAGGGGGCGGAGACCCAGTACTTC. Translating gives CASSLGQGAETQYF.

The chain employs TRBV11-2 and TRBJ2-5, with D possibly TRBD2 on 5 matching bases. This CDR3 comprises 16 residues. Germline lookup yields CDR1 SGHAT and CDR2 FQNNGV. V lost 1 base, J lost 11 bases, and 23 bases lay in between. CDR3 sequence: CASSLVRGLRYNEQYF. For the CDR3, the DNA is TGTGCCAGCAGCTTAGTACGTGGACTGAGATACAATGAGCAGTACTTC.

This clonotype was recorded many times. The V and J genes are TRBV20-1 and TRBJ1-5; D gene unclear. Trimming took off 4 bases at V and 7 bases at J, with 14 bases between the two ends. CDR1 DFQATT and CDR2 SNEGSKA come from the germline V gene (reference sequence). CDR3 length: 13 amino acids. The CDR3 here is CSATKEVWQPQHF. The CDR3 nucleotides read TGCAGTGCTACGAAGGAGGTCTGGCAGCCCCAGCATTTT.

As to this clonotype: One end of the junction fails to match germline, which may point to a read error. CDR3 DNA sequence: TGTGCCAGCAGCCAAGAACCCTACGAGCGGTACTTC. It yields the protein CASSQEPYERYF. V is TRBV2 and J is TRBJ2-7; the D is unclear. The CDR3 consists of 12 residues. Germline CDR1 SNHLY, CDR2 FYNNEI.

The CDR3 nucleotides are TGTGCCAGCAGTTTGTCTGGGGGGGGCGTTTCCGGAAAACTGTTTTTT. It is translated as CASSLSGGGVSGKLFF. The genes are TRBV28 and TRBJ1-4; weak D call: TRBD1 (6 bases). V was pared by 3 bases and J by 10 bases, with 21 bases between. The CDR3 consists of 16 residues. In germline, CDR1 is MDHEN, CDR2 SYDVKM.

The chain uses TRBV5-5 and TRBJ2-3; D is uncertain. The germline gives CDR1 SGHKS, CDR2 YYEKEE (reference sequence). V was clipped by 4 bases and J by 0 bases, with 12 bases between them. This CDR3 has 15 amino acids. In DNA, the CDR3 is TGTGCCAGCAGCAGGGCGGAACTAAGCACAGATACGCAGTATTTT. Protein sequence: CASSRAELSTDTQYF.

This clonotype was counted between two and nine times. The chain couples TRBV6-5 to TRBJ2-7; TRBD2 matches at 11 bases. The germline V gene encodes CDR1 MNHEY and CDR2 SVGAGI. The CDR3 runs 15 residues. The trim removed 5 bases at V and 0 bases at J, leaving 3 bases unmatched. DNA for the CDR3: TGTGCCAGCAGTATAACTAGCGGGAGCTCCTACGAGCAGTACTTC. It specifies CASSITSGSSYEQYF.

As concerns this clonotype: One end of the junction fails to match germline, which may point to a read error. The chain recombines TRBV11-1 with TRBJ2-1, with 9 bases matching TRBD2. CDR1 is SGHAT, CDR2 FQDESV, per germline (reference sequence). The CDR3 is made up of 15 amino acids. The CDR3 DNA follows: TGTGCCGGCAGCTTTGGCCAGCGGGGGGACAATGAGCAGTTCTTC. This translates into CAGSFGQRGDNEQFF.

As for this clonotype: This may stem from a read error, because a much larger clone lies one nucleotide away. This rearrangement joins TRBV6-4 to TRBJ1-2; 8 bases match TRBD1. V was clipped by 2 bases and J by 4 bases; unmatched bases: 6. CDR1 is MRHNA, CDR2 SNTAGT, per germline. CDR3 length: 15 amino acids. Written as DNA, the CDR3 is TGTGCCAGCAGTGACCCCGACAGGGGCACCTATGGCTACACCTTC. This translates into CASSDPDRGTYGYTF.

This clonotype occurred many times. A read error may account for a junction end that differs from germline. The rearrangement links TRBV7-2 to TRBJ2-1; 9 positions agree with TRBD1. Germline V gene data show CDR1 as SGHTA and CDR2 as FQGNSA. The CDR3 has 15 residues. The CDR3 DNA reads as TGCGCCAGCAGCTTGACAGGGGGCTCCTACAATGAGCAGTTCTTC. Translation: CASSLTGGSYNEQFF.

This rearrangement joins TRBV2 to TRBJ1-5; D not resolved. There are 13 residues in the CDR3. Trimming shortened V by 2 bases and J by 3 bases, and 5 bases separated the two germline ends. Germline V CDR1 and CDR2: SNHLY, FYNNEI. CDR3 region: CASSERINQPQHF. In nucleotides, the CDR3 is TGTGCCAGCAGTGAACGGATCAATCAGCCCCAGCATTTT.